Below are 6 T cell receptor beta chains sequenced from a single sample in a study of blood T cell repertoires in COVID-19. Assay used: immunoSEQ multiplex PCR; TCRdb lists only in-frame clones, some missing. The sample lists tens of thousands of clones; roughly 80% were seen once. The specimen was peripheral blood. Receptors originate from a human donor in a cohort sampled during active COVID-19.

The chain joins TRBV2 to TRBJ1-1; 10 bases align to TRBD1. Germline loops: CDR1 SNHLY, CDR2 FYNNEI. Trimming at V came to 1 base and at J to 5 bases, leaving 1 base not matched to a gene. The CDR3 runs to 14 residues. DNA for the CDR3: TGTGCCAGCAGTGAAGGGGGACAGGGGACTGAAGCTTTCTTT. Its protein is CASSEGGQGTEAFF.

The chain uses TRBV2 and TRBJ2-1; 7 positions match TRBD1. The germline gives CDR1 SNHLY, CDR2 FYNNEI. This CDR3 has 16 residues. With V trimmed by 4 bases and J by 6 bases, 12 bases remained unmatched. CDR3 in amino acids: CASSGLRQGYFNEQFF. CDR3 nucleotide sequence: TGTGCCAGCAGTGGCCTCAGACAGGGCTATTTCAATGAGCAGTTCTTC.

This clone has just one count. This chain joins TRBV7-8 and TRBJ2-3; 7 bases line up with TRBD2. This CDR3 is built from 16 residues. Germline-derived CDR1 and CDR2 are SGHVS and FQNEAQ. J lost 1 base, V lost 1 base, and 5 bases had no gene match. The CDR3 DNA reads TGTGCCAGCAGCTTAGTAGGCAGCGGGGGCACAGATACGCAGTATTTT. Its translation: CASSLVGSGGTDTQYF.

This chain uses TRBV21-1 with TRBJ1-5; TRBD1 is the table's D call, not checked against the DNA. TRBV21-1 is labeled a pseudogene. CDR3 length equals 13 residues. The CDR3 region has the DNA TGCCCGAGACAGGGGGTTAGGAATCAGCCCCAGCATTTT. Residues: CPRQGVRNQPQHF.

J is TRBJ1-1 and V is TRBV6-5, with 7 positions matching TRBD1. The junction had 12 bases not matched to a gene; V was cut back by 7 bases and J by 10 bases. This CDR3 is 13 amino acids long. Germline V gives CDR1 MNHEY, CDR2 SVGAGI. The CDR3 bases are TGTGCCAGCAACAGGGGTAGGAATAGTGGAGCTTTCTTT. Its translation is CASNRGRNSGAFF.

V and J are TRBV11-3 and TRBJ2-1; D may be TRBD2 (7 bases). CDR3 length equals 15 residues. Trimming took 1 base from V and 5 from J, leaving 12 bases between them. Germline CDR1 and CDR2: SGHNT and YENEEA. The CDR3: CASSLAAGAHNEQFF. The CDR3 DNA reads TGTGCCAGCAGCTTAGCGGCGGGGGCCCACAATGAGCAGTTCTTC.